Each of the 18 T cell receptor beta chains below was sequenced from the same sample in a study of blood T cell repertoires in COVID-19 (dated by TCRdb to the early 2020s). The library was obtained by the immunoSEQ multiplex PCR assay. TCRdb limited this immuneACCESS table to in-frame rearrangements with V and J called. A share of clones is missing; checked studies link under half to unresolved V genes, and the rest is unexplained. Within this sample are 85,000 to 120,000 clones, with roughly 89% of them counted one time only. Roughly 2.1% of the sample is in the top ten clones. Sequencing was performed on peripheral blood. All receptors derive from a woman aged 50 to 60 with COVID-19, enrolled during active disease.

This clone occurred a few times. The chain couples TRBV29-1 to TRBJ1-1; weak D call: TRBD1 (6 bases). CDR1 SQVTM and CDR2 ANQGSEA come from the germline V gene. Trimming removed 4 bases from V and 4 bases from J, with 16 bases in between. The CDR3 totals 14 residues. Here the CDR3 reads CSVVKGVGVTEAFF. In DNA form, the CDR3 reads TGCAGCGTTGTCAAGGGGGTGGGAGTCACTGAAGCTTTCTTT.

The chain uses TRBV5-4 and TRBJ1-1; TRBD1 might be the D (6 bases). The V gene's germline CDR1 is SGHNT and CDR2 YYREEE (reference sequence). This CDR3 has 14 residues. V was trimmed by 2 bases and J by 3 bases, leaving 11 bases between them. The CDR3 sequence is CASSLRQEHTEAFF. The CDR3 DNA is TGTGCCAGCAGCTTAAGACAGGAGCACACTGAAGCTTTCTTT.

The V call is TRBV5-1, the J call TRBJ1-2; 10 bases match TRBD1. The ends lost 0 bases at V and 7 bases at J; junction bases unmatched: 6. Germline assignment: CDR1 SGHRS and CDR2 YFSETQ. This CDR3 is 15 amino acids long. The CDR3 is CASSLGDRGKIGYTF. CDR3 in DNA: TGCGCCAGCAGCTTGGGGGACAGGGGAAAGATTGGCTACACCTTC.

The chain recombines TRBV18 with TRBJ1-1, with 8 nucleotides matching TRBD1. Per germline, CDR1 KGHSH and CDR2 LQKENI. Trimming took 4 bases from V and 8 from J; bases not matched to a gene: 6. This CDR3 is built from 13 residues. CDR3 region: CASSLDRGAEAFF. The CDR3, as DNA: TGTGCCAGCTCACTCGACAGGGGTGCCGAAGCTTTCTTT.

This clone appeared a single time. The rearrangement links TRBV7-9 to TRBJ1-2; tentatively, D is TRBD1 (5 bases). Germline V gene lookup returns CDR1 SEHNR and CDR2 FQNEAQ (reference sequence). The CDR3 covers 13 residues. Deletions cut 4 bases from V and 1 base from J, with 7 bases between. The CDR3 DNA is TGTGCCAGCAGCTCACAGGTTAACTATGGCTACACCTTC. It encodes CASSSQVNYGYTF.

The chain employs TRBV11-2 and TRBJ1-4, with a weak D call TRBD1 (5 bases). Per germline, CDR1 SGHAT and CDR2 FQNNGV. Trimming shortened V by 6 bases and J by 8 bases, and 16 bases separated the two germline ends. This CDR3 comprises 14 residues. The CDR3 nucleotides read TGTGCCAGCAGTCAGGGCATCTCTGGGGAAAAACTGTTTTTT. Amino acids: CASSQGISGEKLFF.

The chain couples TRBV5-8 to TRBJ1-2, with 9 bases fitting TRBD1. CDR3 length: 14 amino acids. CDR1 and CDR2 from the germline V gene are SGHTS and YDEGEE. V was clipped by 3 bases and J by 7 bases; unmatched bases: 7. CDR3 sequence reads: CASSSYRGQGGYTF. The CDR3 region has the DNA TGTGCCAGCAGCTCTTACAGGGGGCAGGGTGGCTACACCTTC.

The V and J genes are TRBV6-5 and TRBJ2-1; 8 nucleotides line up with TRBD2. The CDR3 covers 14 residues. V trimming: 8 bases; J trimming: 4 bases; junction bases outside the gene matches: 7. The germline gives CDR1 MNHEY, CDR2 SVGAGI. CDR3 coding DNA: TGTGCCAGCGGGCGGGGGGCCCTATACAATGAGCAGTTCTTC. Residues: CASGRGALYNEQFF.

This chain connects TRBV5-1 to TRBJ1-2; TRBD1 agrees at 7 bases. The V gene end was trimmed by 4 bases and the J gene end by 2 bases; junction bases not matched to a gene: 5. This CDR3 region has 14 residues. Germline-derived CDR1 and CDR2 are SGHRS and YFSETQ. The CDR3 here is CASSLMTGNYGYTF. CDR3 nucleotides: TGCGCCAGCAGCCTCATGACAGGGAACTATGGCTACACCTTC. Combining the CDR3 with reference TRBV5-1 and TRBJ1-2 gives the whole variable domain KAGVTQTPRYLIKTRGQQVTLSCSPISGHRSVSWYQQTPGQGLQFLFEYFSETQRNKGNFPGRFSGRQFSNSRSEMNVSTLELGDSALYLCASSLMTGNYGYTFGSGTRLTVV.

This chain connects TRBV6-2 or TRBV6-3 to TRBJ2-3, with 7 bases fitting TRBD2. Germline trimming cut 2 bases from V and 5 bases from J; bases unmatched to any gene: 10. Germline V gives CDR1 MNHEY, CDR2 SVGEGT. CDR3 size: 16 residues. The CDR3 region is CASSYGWRGTGDTQYF. The CDR3 nucleotides are TGTGCCAGCAGTTACGGTTGGCGGGGGACGGGAGATACGCAGTATTTT.

The rearrangement uses TRBV19 and TRBJ2-3; 7 nucleotides align to TRBD1. Trimming at V came to 4 bases and at J to 3 bases, leaving 10 bases not matched to a gene. The germline V gene has CDR1 LNHDA and CDR2 SQIVND (reference sequence). The CDR3 is made up of 16 amino acids. CDR3 amino acids: CASSKLRGLGTDTQYF. For the CDR3, the DNA is TGTGCCAGTAGTAAATTGAGGGGGCTGGGGACAGATACGCAGTATTTT.

This sequence joins TRBV6-4 and TRBJ2-3, with D tentatively TRBD1 (5 bases). CDR3 length: 14 amino acids. The V gene lost 6 bases and the J gene lost 3 bases, with 13 bases spanning the gap. From germline, CDR1 is MRHNA and CDR2 SNTAGT. The CDR3 DNA is TGTGCCAGCAGCAGGGATCTGGAGACAGATACGCAGTATTTT. This translates into CASSRDLETDTQYF.

The J gene is TRBJ2-3, the V gene TRBV9; 7 bases are a match to TRBD1. The germline gives CDR1 SGDLS, CDR2 YYNGEE. The CDR3 spans 15 residues. The V segment lost 4 bases and the J segment 3 bases; nucleotides outside the gene matches: 8. As DNA, the CDR3 is TGTGCCAGCAGCTTGACAGGGAAGTTGACAGATACGCAGTATTTT. It codes for CASSLTGKLTDTQYF.

The chain is built from TRBV6-6 and TRBJ2-3, with D possibly matching TRBD2 (5 bases). Germline V gene lookup returns CDR1 MNHNY and CDR2 SVGAGI (reference sequence). V lost 4 bases, J lost 2 bases, and 13 bases lay in between. The CDR3 consists of 15 residues. The CDR3 region is CASSSEGKPTDTQYF. As DNA, the CDR3 is TGTGCCAGCAGTTCCGAGGGTAAACCCACAGATACGCAGTATTTT.

The V gene is TRBV19, the J gene TRBJ2-3; the match to TRBD2 covers 9 bases. Germline trimming cut 3 bases from V and 6 bases from J; bases unmatched to any gene: 7. This CDR3 has 15 amino acids. Germline V gene data show CDR1 as LNHDA and CDR2 as SQIVND (reference sequence). This CDR3 is CASSIVGAGGDTQYF. CDR3 sequence (DNA): TGTGCCAGTAGTATTGTCGGAGCGGGGGGTGATACGCAGTATTTT.

This rearrangement joins TRBV9 to TRBJ1-5; 9 bases are a match to TRBD1. V shed 4 bases, J shed 6 bases, and the junction held 5 bases outside the gene matches. CDR1 and CDR2 from the germline V gene are SGDLS and YYNGEE. The CDR3 is made up of 14 amino acids. For the CDR3, the DNA is TGTGCCAGCAGCCGGGACAGGGTTGGTCAGCCCCAGCATTTT. It encodes CASSRDRVGQPQHF.

The DNA of the CDR3 is TGTGCCAGCAGCTCCCCAAACACCGGGGAGCTGTTTTTT. This translates into CASSSPNTGELFF. The chain joins TRBV11-2 to TRBJ2-2, with D uncertain. This CDR3 contains 13 residues. The V gene lost 4 bases and the J gene lost 2 bases, with 5 bases spanning the gap. Germline-derived CDR1 and CDR2 are SGHAT and FQNNGV.

V gene TRBV7-2 combines with J gene TRBJ1-4; D is undetermined. The CDR3 has 13 amino acids. From germline, CDR1 is SGHTA and CDR2 FQGNSA. Between the trimmed V and J ends, which lost 2 bases and 12 bases, there was a span of 13 bases. CDR3 nucleotide sequence: TGTGCCAGCAGCTTACTTGGAGGGTCCCAACTGTTTTTT. It specifies CASSLLGGSQLFF.